Included here is one TCR beta chain sequence, with context. Its target is not known. This entry is derived from a study of regulatory dendritic cells for organ transplantation. Study-wide results and caveats: Memory T cells were less diverse than naive, with memory CD8+ most oligoclonal.

Produced via immunoSEQ multiplex PCR; TCRdb's table is partial and in-frame only. The table has about 20,000 clones, approximately 85% seen once. Allogeneic regulatory or mature dendritic cells were co-cultured for less than six days with CFSE-labeled sorted T cells at 1:10. V lost 0 bases, J lost 0 bases, and 15 bases lay in between. Germline V gene sequence: CDR1 SGHAT, CDR2 FQNNGV. This CDR3 contains 17 residues. The sequence came from a human donor in good health. The sequenced sample consisted of naive CD4+ T cells from blood cultured with regulatory dendritic cells. Subset indicated: CD45RA+ naive T cells. The chain has TRBV11-2 and TRBJ2-7; no clear D gene. For the CDR3, the DNA is TGTGCCAGCAGCTTAGATCTTTCCGTCCTCTTCTCCTACGAGCAGTACTTC. Amino acids: CASSLDLSVLFSYEQYF.